Included here is one T cell receptor beta chain sequence, with context. The CDR3 covers 12 residues. CDR1 and CDR2 from the germline V gene are MDHEN and SYDVKM. V was pared by 2 bases and J by 6 bases, with 7 bases between. This sample was included in a study of shared clonotypes between healthy human individuals. The DNA input per sorted-subset replicate PCR was 200 ng, corresponding to 25,000 to 30,000 T cell genomes. TCRdb keeps only in-frame clones here, not all; method: immunoSEQ multiplex PCR. The sample lists fewer than 1.4 million clones, 70% to 80% occurring once. The specimen was memory CD4+ T cells from PBMCs. Subset noted: CD45RA-negative fraction. This chain joins TRBV28 and TRBJ1-1; no firm D call. This receptor was identified in a young man in good health. Some clones in this sample may be carry-over from other donors' samples. The CDR3 spells CASSLTAPEAFF. The CDR3 region has the DNA TGTGCCAGCAGTTTAACGGCGCCTGAAGCTTTCTTT.